Sequencing of this T cell receptor beta chain was carried out in a study of T cell responses to AZD1222 COVID-19 vaccine. The V and J ends lost 8 bases and 1 base respectively, with 17 bases between them. The germline V gene encodes CDR1 LNHDA and CDR2 SQIVND (reference sequence). CDR3 length: 15 amino acids. This clone was seen only once. The repertoire was sequenced with immunoSEQ multiplex PCR; TCRdb's copy has only in-frame clones and lacks some. This table holds around 130,000 clones, roughly 93% found once. This clonotype was obtained from an adult in good health. Specimen: peripheral blood, collected on day 0 of AZD1222 vaccination. The rearrangement joins TRBV19 to TRBJ1-1; tentatively, D is TRBD1 (5 bases). CDR3 sequence: CASDFGGVSNTEAFF. The CDR3 nucleotides are TGTGCCAGTGACTTTGGGGGGGTTTCGAACACTGAAGCTTTCTTT.